The subject of this entry is one T cell receptor beta chain. As yet, its antigen is unknown. Roughly 100,000 TCR templates were assayed per sample. Only in-frame clones appear in the TCRdb table, and some are missing; sequencing was by immunoSEQ multiplex PCR. This table holds 55,000 to 70,000 clones, 85% to 95% found once. The CDR3 runs to 12 residues. CDR1 GTSNPN and CDR2 SVGIG come from the germline V gene (reference sequence). Trimming shortened V by 0 bases and J by 2 bases, and 5 bases separated the two germline ends. These data belong to a study of siplizumab effects on memory and regulatory T cells. Whole-study findings and limits: Proof of suppressive function in proliferating Tregs from siplizumab cultures was not established. The diversity of naive T cells seemed greater than that of memory cells, and their alloresponse contribution seemed major. With siplizumab, Treg-derived clones averaged approximately 69% of mappable alloreactive CD4+ clones, versus less than 35% in controls.

The chain recombines TRBV30 with TRBJ2-7; no clear D gene. This receptor was obtained from a human donor in good health. Sequenced: CD8+ T cells sorted from blood. CDR3 sequence (DNA): TGTGCCTGGAGTGTATACCCCTACGAGCAGTACTTC. It yields the protein CAWSVYPYEQYF.